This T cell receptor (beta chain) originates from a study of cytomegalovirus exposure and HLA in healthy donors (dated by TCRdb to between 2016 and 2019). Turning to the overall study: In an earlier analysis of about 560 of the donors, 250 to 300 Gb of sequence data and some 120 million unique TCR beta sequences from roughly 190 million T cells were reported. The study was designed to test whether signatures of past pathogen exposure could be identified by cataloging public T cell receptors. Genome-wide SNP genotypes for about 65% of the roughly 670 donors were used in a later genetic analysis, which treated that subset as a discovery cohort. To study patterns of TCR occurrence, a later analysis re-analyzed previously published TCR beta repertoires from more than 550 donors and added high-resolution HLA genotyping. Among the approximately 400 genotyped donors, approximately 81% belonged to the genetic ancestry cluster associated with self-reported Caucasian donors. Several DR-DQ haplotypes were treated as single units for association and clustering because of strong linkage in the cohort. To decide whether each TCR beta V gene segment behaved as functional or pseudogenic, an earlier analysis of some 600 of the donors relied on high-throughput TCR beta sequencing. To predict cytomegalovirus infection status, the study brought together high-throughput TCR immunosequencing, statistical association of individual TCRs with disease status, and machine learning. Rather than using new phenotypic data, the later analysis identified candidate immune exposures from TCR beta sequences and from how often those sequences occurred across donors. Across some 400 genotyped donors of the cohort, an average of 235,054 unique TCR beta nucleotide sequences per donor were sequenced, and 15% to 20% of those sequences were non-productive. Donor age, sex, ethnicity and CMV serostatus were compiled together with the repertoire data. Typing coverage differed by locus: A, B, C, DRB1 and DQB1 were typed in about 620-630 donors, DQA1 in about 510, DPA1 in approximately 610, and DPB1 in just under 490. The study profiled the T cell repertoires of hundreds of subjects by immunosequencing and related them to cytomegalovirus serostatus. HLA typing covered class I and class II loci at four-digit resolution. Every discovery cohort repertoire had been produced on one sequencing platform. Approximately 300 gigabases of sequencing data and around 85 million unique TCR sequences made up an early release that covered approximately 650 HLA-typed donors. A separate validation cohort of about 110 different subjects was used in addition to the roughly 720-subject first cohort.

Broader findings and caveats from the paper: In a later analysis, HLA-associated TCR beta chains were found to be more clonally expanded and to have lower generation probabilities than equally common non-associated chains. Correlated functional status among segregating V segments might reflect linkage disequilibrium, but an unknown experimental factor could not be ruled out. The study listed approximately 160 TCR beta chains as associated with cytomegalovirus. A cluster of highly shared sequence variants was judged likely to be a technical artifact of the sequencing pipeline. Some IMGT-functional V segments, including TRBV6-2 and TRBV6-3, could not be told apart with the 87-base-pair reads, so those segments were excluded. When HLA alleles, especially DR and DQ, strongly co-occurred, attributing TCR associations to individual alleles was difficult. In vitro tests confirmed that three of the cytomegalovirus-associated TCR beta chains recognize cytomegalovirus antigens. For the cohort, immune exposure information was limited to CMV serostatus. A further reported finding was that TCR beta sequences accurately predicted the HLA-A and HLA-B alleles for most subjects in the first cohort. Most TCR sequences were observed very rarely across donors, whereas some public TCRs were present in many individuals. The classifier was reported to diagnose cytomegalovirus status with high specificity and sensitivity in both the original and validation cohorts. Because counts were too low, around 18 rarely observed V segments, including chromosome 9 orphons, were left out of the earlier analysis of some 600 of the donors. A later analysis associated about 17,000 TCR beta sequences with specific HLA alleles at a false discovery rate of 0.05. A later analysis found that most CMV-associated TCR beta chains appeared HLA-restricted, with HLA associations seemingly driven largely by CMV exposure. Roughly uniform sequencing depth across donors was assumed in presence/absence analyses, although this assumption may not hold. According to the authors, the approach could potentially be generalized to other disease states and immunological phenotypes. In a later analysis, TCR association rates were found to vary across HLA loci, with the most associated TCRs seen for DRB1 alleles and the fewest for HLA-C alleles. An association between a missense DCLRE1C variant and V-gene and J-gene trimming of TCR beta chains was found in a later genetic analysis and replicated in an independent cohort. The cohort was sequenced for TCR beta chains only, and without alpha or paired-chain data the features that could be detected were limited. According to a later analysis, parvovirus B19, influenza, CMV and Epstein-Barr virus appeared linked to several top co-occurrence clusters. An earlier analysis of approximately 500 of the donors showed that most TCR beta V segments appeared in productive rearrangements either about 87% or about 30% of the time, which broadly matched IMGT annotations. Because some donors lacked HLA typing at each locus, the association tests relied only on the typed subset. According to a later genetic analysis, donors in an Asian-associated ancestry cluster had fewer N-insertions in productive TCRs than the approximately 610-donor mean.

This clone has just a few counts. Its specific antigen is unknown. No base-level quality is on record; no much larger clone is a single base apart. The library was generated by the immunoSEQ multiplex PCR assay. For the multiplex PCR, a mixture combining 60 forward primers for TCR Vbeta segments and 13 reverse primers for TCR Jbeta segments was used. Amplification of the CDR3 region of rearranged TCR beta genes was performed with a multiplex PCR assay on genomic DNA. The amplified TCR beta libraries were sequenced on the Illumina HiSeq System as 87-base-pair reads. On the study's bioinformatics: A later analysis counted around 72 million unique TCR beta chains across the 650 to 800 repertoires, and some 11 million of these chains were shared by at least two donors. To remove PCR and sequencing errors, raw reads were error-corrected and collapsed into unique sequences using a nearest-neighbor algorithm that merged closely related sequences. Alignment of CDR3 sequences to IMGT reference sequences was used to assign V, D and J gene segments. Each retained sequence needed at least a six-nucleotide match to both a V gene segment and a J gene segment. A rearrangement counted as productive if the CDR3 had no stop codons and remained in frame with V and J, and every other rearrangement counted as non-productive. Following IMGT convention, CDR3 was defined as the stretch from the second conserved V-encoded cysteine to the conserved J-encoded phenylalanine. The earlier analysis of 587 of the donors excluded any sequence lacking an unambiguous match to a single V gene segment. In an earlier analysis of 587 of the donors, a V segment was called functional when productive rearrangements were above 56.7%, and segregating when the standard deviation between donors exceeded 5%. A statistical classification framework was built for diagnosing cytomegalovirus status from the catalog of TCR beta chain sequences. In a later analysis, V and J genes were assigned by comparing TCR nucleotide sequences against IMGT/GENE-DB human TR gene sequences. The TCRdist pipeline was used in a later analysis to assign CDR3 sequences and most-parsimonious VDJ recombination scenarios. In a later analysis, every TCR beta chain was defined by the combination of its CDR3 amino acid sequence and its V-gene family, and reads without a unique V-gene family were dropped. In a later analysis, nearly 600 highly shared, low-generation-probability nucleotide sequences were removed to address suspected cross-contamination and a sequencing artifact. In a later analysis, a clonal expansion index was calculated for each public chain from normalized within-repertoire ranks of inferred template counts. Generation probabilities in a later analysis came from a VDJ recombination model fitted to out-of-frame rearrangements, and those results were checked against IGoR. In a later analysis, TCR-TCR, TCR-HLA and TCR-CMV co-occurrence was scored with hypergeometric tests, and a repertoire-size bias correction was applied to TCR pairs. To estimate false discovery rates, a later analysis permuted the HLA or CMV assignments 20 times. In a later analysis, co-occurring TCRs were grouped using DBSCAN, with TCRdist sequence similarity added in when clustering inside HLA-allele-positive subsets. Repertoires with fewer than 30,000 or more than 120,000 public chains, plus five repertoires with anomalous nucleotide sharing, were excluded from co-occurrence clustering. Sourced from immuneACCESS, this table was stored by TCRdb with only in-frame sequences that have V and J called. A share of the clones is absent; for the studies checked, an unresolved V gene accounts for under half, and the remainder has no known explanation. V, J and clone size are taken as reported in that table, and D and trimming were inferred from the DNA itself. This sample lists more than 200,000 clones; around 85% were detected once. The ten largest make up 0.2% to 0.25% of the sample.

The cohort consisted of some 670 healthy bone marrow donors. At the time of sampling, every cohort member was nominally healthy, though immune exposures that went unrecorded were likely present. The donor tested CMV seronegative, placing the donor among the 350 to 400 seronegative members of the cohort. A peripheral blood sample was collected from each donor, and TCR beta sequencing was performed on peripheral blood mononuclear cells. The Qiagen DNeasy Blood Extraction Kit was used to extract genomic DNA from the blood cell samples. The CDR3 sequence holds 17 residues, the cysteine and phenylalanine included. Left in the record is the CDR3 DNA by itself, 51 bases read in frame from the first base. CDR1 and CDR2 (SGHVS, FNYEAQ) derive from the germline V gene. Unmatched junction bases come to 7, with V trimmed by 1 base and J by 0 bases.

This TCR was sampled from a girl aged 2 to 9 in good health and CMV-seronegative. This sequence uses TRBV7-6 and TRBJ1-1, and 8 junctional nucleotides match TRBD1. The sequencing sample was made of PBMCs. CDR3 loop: CASSLGQGLKMNTEAFF. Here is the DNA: TGTGCCAGCAGCTTAGGACAGGGGTTAAAGATGAACACTGAAGCTTTCTTT.